The rows below give T cell receptor beta chains drawn from one sample of a study of T cell responses to AZD1222 COVID-19 vaccine. The data were produced by immunoSEQ multiplex PCR, yet TCRdb's version contains in-frame clones alone and is incomplete. This sample has approximately 150,000 clones, with 89% found just once. The sequences come from peripheral blood, collected on day 0 of AZD1222 vaccination. These receptors were obtained from an adult in good health. CDR3s include the opening cysteine and the closing phenylalanine or tryptophan. D genes are given only for firm matches. Size tells how often a clone was seen (once, few, many) or the class of an expanded clone, and some rows leave it out.

CDR3aa: CSARTGLNTEAFF
CDR3nt: TGCAGCGCCCGGACAGGGTTAAACACTGAAGCTTTCTTT
d_gene: TRBD1
j_gene: TRBJ1-1
abundance: few
v_gene: TRBV29-1

CDR3aa: CASSPREPVAGNEQFF
CDR3nt: TGTGCCAGCAGCCCTCGTGAACCGGTAGCGGGGAATGAGCAGTTCTTC
d_gene: TRBD2
j_gene: TRBJ2-1
abundance: .
v_gene: TRBV13

CDR3aa: CASTFWDRDNYGYTF
CDR3nt: TGCGCCAGCACCTTCTGGGACAGAGACAACTATGGCTACACCTTC
d_gene: TRBD1
j_gene: TRBJ1-2
abundance: .
v_gene: TRBV5-1

CDR3aa: CASSDPSSGELFF
CDR3nt: TGTGCCAGCAGTGATCCCTCTTCCGGGGAGCTGTTTTTT
d_gene: .
j_gene: TRBJ2-2
abundance: .
v_gene: TRBV25-1

CDR3aa: CASSQDPNSPYGYTF
CDR3nt: TGCGCCAGCAGCCAAGATCCCAACAGTCCCTATGGCTACACCTTC
d_gene: .
j_gene: TRBJ1-2
abundance: .
v_gene: TRBV4-1

CDR3aa: CASSTGHEEQYF
CDR3nt: TGTGCCAGCAGTACTGGACACGAGGAGCAGTACTTC
d_gene: .
j_gene: TRBJ2-7
abundance: few
v_gene: TRBV6-5

CDR3aa: CASSPPGRAGDQFF
CDR3nt: TGTGCCAGCTCACCACCGGGGCGGGCGGGAGACCAGTTCTTC
d_gene: TRBD2
j_gene: TRBJ2-1
abundance: .
v_gene: TRBV18

CDR3aa: CAISESGYSYNEQFF
CDR3nt: TGTGCCATCAGTGAGTCGGGCTACTCCTACAATGAGCAGTTCTTC
d_gene: .
j_gene: TRBJ2-1
abundance: few
v_gene: TRBV10-3

CDR3aa: CASSQDSNLDTEAFF
CDR3nt: TGCGCCAGCAGCCAAGATTCGAACTTGGACACTGAAGCTTTCTTT
d_gene: .
j_gene: TRBJ1-1
abundance: .
v_gene: TRBV4-3

CDR3aa: CASSPFRGTGKTPNTEAFF
CDR3nt: TGTGCCAGCAGCCCGTTCCGGGGGACAGGGAAAACCCCGAACACTGAAGCTTTCTTT
d_gene: TRBD1
j_gene: TRBJ1-1
abundance: .
v_gene: TRBV4-2

CDR3aa: CASSYSGRVLNTEAFF
CDR3nt: TGTGCCAGCAGTTACTCGGGCAGGGTTTTGAACACTGAAGCTTTCTTT
d_gene: .
j_gene: TRBJ1-1
abundance: .
v_gene: TRBV6-2/TRBV6-3

CDR3aa: CASARAAASYEQYF
CDR3nt: TGTGCCAGCGCCCGGGCAGCCGCCTCCTACGAGCAGTACTTC
d_gene: .
j_gene: TRBJ2-7
abundance: .
v_gene: TRBV6-5

CDR3aa: CASSNEVRHLGFQPQHF
CDR3nt: TGTGCCAGCAGCAATGAGGTGCGGCACCTTGGGTTTCAGCCCCAGCATTTT
d_gene: .
j_gene: TRBJ1-5
abundance: once
v_gene: TRBV7-9

CDR3aa: CASSGPGASGANVLTF
CDR3nt: TGTGCCAGCAGTGGACCAGGGGCCTCTGGGGCCAACGTCCTGACTTTC
d_gene: .
j_gene: TRBJ2-6
abundance: .
v_gene: TRBV6-1

CDR3aa: CASRPGQENYGYTF
CDR3nt: TGTGCCAGCAGACCGGGACAGGAGAACTATGGCTACACCTTC
d_gene: TRBD1
j_gene: TRBJ1-2
abundance: .
v_gene: TRBV6-5

CDR3aa: CASSYGGAPYYEQYF
CDR3nt: TGTGCCAGCAGCTATGGGGGCGCCCCCTACTACGAGCAGTACTTC
d_gene: .
j_gene: TRBJ2-7
abundance: .
v_gene: TRBV7-2

CDR3aa: CASSLGNSGGSGNEQFF
CDR3nt: TGTGCCAGCAGTTTAGGGAATAGCGGGGGTTCGGGCAATGAGCAGTTCTTC
d_gene: TRBD2
j_gene: TRBJ2-1
abundance: few
v_gene: TRBV27

CDR3aa: CASSGAWEKKLFF
CDR3nt: TGTGCCAGCTCGGGCGCCTGGGAGAAAAAACTGTTTTTT
d_gene: .
j_gene: TRBJ1-4
abundance: .
v_gene: TRBV2

CDR3aa: CASSIPGQGKGNEQFF
CDR3nt: TGTGCCAGTAGTATACCCGGACAGGGGAAGGGCAATGAGCAGTTCTTC
d_gene: TRBD1
j_gene: TRBJ2-1
abundance: .
v_gene: TRBV19

CDR3aa: CASSARQGSNQPQHF
CDR3nt: TGTGCCAGCAGTGCCCGGCAGGGTAGCAATCAGCCCCAGCATTTT
d_gene: .
j_gene: TRBJ1-5
abundance: .
v_gene: TRBV2

CDR3aa: CASSEKGGGHEQFF
CDR3nt: TGTGCCAGCAGTGAGAAGGGAGGGGGCCATGAGCAGTTCTTC
d_gene: .
j_gene: TRBJ2-1
abundance: few
v_gene: TRBV6-4

CDR3aa: CASTLDRGNQPQHF
CDR3nt: TGTGCCAGTACCCTGGACAGGGGCAATCAGCCCCAGCATTTT
d_gene: TRBD1
j_gene: TRBJ1-5
abundance: .
v_gene: TRBV19

CDR3aa: CASSPYERPQHF
CDR3nt: TGTGCCAGCAGTCCATACGAGAGGCCCCAGCATTTT
d_gene: .
j_gene: TRBJ1-5
abundance: .
v_gene: TRBV12-3/TRBV12-4

CDR3aa: CASSPRTGLGTEAFF
CDR3nt: TGTGCCAGCAGCCCACGGACAGGGTTAGGCACTGAAGCTTTCTTT
d_gene: TRBD1
j_gene: TRBJ1-1
abundance: .
v_gene: TRBV7-2

CDR3aa: CASSQATGVFYGYTF
CDR3nt: TGTGCCAGCAGCCAGGCCACAGGGGTTTTCTATGGCTACACCTTC
d_gene: TRBD1
j_gene: TRBJ1-2
abundance: .
v_gene: TRBV3-1/TRBV3-2

CDR3aa: CAQQRGTSGGYNEQFF
CDR3nt: TGTGCCCAGCAAAGGGGGACTAGCGGGGGCTACAATGAGCAGTTCTTC
d_gene: TRBD2
j_gene: TRBJ2-1
abundance: .
v_gene: TRBV2

CDR3aa: CSASISGTQRNSPLHF
CDR3nt: TGCAGTGCTAGTATCTCAGGGACACAGAGGAATTCACCCCTCCACTTT
d_gene: .
j_gene: TRBJ1-6
abundance: once
v_gene: TRBV20-1

CDR3aa: CASGTGASGYNEQFF
CDR3nt: TGTGCCAGTGGGACCGGGGCTAGCGGCTACAATGAGCAGTTCTTC
d_gene: TRBD2
j_gene: TRBJ2-1
abundance: .
v_gene: TRBV19

CDR3aa: CASSPAPPRSSYEQYF
CDR3nt: TGTGCCAGCTCACCAGCCCCCCCCAGGAGCTCCTACGAGCAGTACTTC
d_gene: .
j_gene: TRBJ2-7
abundance: .
v_gene: TRBV18

CDR3aa: CASSLVVSSSYEQYF
CDR3nt: TGTGCCAGCAGCTTGGTGGTTTCGTCTTCCTACGAGCAGTACTTC
d_gene: .
j_gene: TRBJ2-7
abundance: .
v_gene: TRBV5-5

CDR3aa: CASSRGTDTQYF
CDR3nt: TGTGCCAGCAGCCGTGGGACAGATACGCAGTATTTT
d_gene: .
j_gene: TRBJ2-3
abundance: .
v_gene: TRBV7-6

CDR3aa: CASSEKERELHTDTQYF
CDR3nt: TGTGCCAGCAGCGAGAAAGAGCGGGAGTTACACACAGATACGCAGTATTTT
d_gene: TRBD2
j_gene: TRBJ2-3
abundance: once
v_gene: TRBV7-9

CDR3aa: CASSLYVGEDTQYF
CDR3nt: TGCGCCAGCAGCTTGTATGTGGGAGAAGATACGCAGTATTTT
d_gene: .
j_gene: TRBJ2-3
abundance: .
v_gene: TRBV5-1

CDR3aa: CASHIWAPEGREGSYNSPLHF
CDR3nt: TGTGCCAGTCATATCTGGGCGCCCGAGGGCAGGGAGGGCTCCTATAATTCACCCCTCCACTTT
d_gene: .
j_gene: TRBJ1-6
abundance: .
v_gene: TRBV19

CDR3aa: CASSPPIAGGENNEQFF
CDR3nt: TGTGCCAGCTCACCTCCTATAGCGGGAGGGGAAAACAATGAGCAGTTCTTC
d_gene: TRBD2
j_gene: TRBJ2-1
abundance: .
v_gene: TRBV18

CDR3aa: CATSEQGGGYTF
CDR3nt: TGTGCCACCAGTGAGCAGGGTGGTGGCTACACCTTC
d_gene: .
j_gene: TRBJ1-2
abundance: .
v_gene: TRBV24-1

CDR3aa: CASAQGLHSYNSPLHF
CDR3nt: TGTGCCAGTGCCCAGGGGCTCCACTCCTATAATTCACCCCTCCACTTT
d_gene: .
j_gene: TRBJ1-6
abundance: .
v_gene: TRBV19

CDR3aa: CASSEWGGRTEAFF
CDR3nt: TGTGCCAGCAGTGAGTGGGGGGGACGGACTGAAGCTTTCTTT
d_gene: .
j_gene: TRBJ1-1
abundance: .
v_gene: TRBV2

CDR3aa: CASSLSSGNQPQHF
CDR3nt: TGTGCCAGTAGTTTATCCTCTGGCAATCAGCCCCAGCATTTT
d_gene: .
j_gene: TRBJ1-5
abundance: .
v_gene: TRBV19

CDR3aa: CASSQASRGGQPQHF
CDR3nt: TGTGCCAGCAGCCAAGCAAGCAGGGGCGGCCAGCCCCAGCATTTT
d_gene: .
j_gene: TRBJ1-5
abundance: .
v_gene: TRBV3-1/TRBV3-2

CDR3aa: CASSATRQGRRSPLHF
CDR3nt: TGTGCCAGCAGCGCCACTAGACAGGGAAGGAGGTCACCCCTCCACTTT
d_gene: TRBD1
j_gene: TRBJ1-6
abundance: .
v_gene: TRBV9